This T cell receptor (beta chain) comes out of a study of PD-1 blockade in classical Hodgkin lymphoma. The time point was: cycle 4 day 1 (C4D1), after more than five weeks of nivolumab. Each of the patients experienced relapse following autologous stem cell transplantation, and their brentuximab vedotin exposure differed. Here immunoSEQ multiplex PCR was the method, and the copy in TCRdb shows in-frame clones only, minus some. This table has around 40,000 clones, 77% appearing once. The starting material was peripheral blood mononuclear cells (PBMCs), obtained before the fourth cycle of nivolumab. This receptor was taken from a human donor with classical Hodgkin lymphoma.

This CDR3 is CASSAGPFGLKDTEAFF. The CDR3 nucleotides read TGTGCCAGTAGTGCGGGCCCTTTTGGATTAAAGGACACTGAAGCTTTCTTT. This chain links TRBV19 with TRBJ1-1; D gene ambiguous. The CDR3 spans 17 residues. CDR1 and CDR2 (germline): LNHDA, SQIVND (reference sequence). Trimming removed 5 bases at V and 3 bases at J, with 22 bases between. The full variable domain, completed using reference TRBV19 and TRBJ1-1, is DGGITQSPKYLFRKEGQNVTLSCEQNLNHDAMYWYRQDPGQGLRLIYYSQIVNDFQKGDIAEGYSVSREKKESFPLTVTSAQKNPTAFYLCASSAGPFGLKDTEAFFGQGTRLTVV.